This TCR beta chain is from a study of cytomegalovirus exposure and HLA in healthy donors. The CDR3 runs 13 residues. Germline CDR1 is MNHEY and CDR2 is SVGAGI. J gave up 6 bases and V 7 bases, and 5 bases lay outside the gene matches. PCR employed 60 Vbeta and 13 Jbeta primers. Repertoires were generated with immunoSEQ multiplex PCR, while TCRdb's copy carries only in-frame clones and drops some. The data show 120,000 to 150,000 clones, about 80% seen once. Findings and limits, study-wide: CMV antigen specificity was confirmed in vitro for a few CMV-associated chains.

Note on this clone: Antigen: not known.

The chain couples TRBV6-5 to TRBJ2-2, with 7 nucleotides matching TRBD1. Sequenced material: PBMCs. The origin of this receptor is a woman aged 40 to 55 in good health and CMV-seronegative. Here the CDR3 DNA reads TGTGCCAGCACTTTAGGACAGGCCGGGGAGCTGTTTTTT. Its protein is CASTLGQAGELFF.